One sample yielded the 14 T cell receptor beta chains listed below, sequenced in a study of tumor-infiltrating lymphocytes in primary liver carcinoma. The template, about 500 ng total RNA, yielded TCR beta cDNA made with a constant-region primer. TCR beta libraries came from three nested multiplex PCR rounds using slightly modified ARM-PCR. A C-beta reverse primer was combined with TRBV1-TRBV30 forward primers in the first two PCR rounds, and each round had approximately 9 cycles. MiXCR was run by TCRdb on the multiplex PCR reads, yielding one entry per CDR3 protein. The sample yields under 25,000 distinct CDR3 sequences, over 60% seen once. Without any cell sorting, about 18-31 mg of bulk tissue yielded co-extracted RNA and DNA. The source material was liver tumor tissue from sampling region 5. Subset noted: tumor region T5, tumor centre. These receptor sequences come from a woman under 40 with primary liver carcinoma and hepatitis B virus infection.

This chain links TRBV5-1 with TRBJ2-1; D may be TRBD1 (5 bases). Germline V lookup: CDR1 SGHRS, CDR2 YFSETQ. This CDR3 has 17 amino acids. With 3 bases removed from V and 2 bases from J, the gap between germline ends came to 18 bases. The CDR3 region is CASSWGAAYSTYNEQFF. CDR3 coding DNA: TGCGCCAGCAGCTGGGGCGCAGCATACTCAACCTACAATGAGCAGTTCTTC.

In regard to this clonotype: At one end the junction does not follow the germline gene, possibly because of a read error. The chain couples TRBV4-3 to TRBJ2-2, with TRBD2 identical over 12 bases. Germline V gene data show CDR1 as LGHNA and CDR2 as YSLEER. The CDR3 contains 18 residues. This CDR3 reads CASSVLAGGPVRTRGVVF. The CDR3 region has the DNA TGCGCCAGCAGCGTACTAGCGGGGGGCCCCGTTCGAACACGGGGAGTTGTTTTT.

To note about this clonotype: The junction differs from germline at one of its ends, possibly a read error. The J gene is TRBJ2-2, the V gene TRBV11-2, with no clear D. This CDR3 has 16 amino acids. Germline CDR1 SGHAT, CDR2 FQNNGV. As DNA, the CDR3 is TGTGCCAGCAGCCCCGATCCCCAATTGAACACTGAGGAGCTGTTCTTT. It is translated as CASSPDPQLNTEELFF.

About this clonotype itself: A junction boundary mismatches the germline segment, possibly from a read error. The chain recombines TRBV13 with TRBJ2-5; D remains unclear. CDR3 length: 14 amino acids. CDR1 and CDR2 (germline): PRHDT, FYEKMQ (reference sequence). In DNA, the CDR3 is TGTGCCAGCAGCCGACGCCACGGTAAAGAGACACAGTACTTC. It specifies CASSRRHGKETQYF.

The V and J genes are TRBV12-3 or TRBV12-4 and TRBJ2-1; TRBD2 aligns across 11 bases. CDR3 length: 15 residues. For the CDR3, the DNA is TGTGACAACAGTCTGTCCGGGACTAGCGGACTTGAGCAGTTCTTC. This translates into CDNSLSGTSGLEQFF.

This clonotype was picked up many times. V gene TRBV7-9 combines with J gene TRBJ2-3, with TRBD2 matching over 14 bases. V lost 5 bases and J lost 3; bases outside the gene matches: 7. The CDR3 totals 17 residues. Germline loops: CDR1 SEHNR, CDR2 FQNEAQ (reference sequence). The CDR3 DNA is TGTGCCAGCAGCCTGGGGACTAGCGGGAGTCGTACAGATACGCAGTATTTT. Translation gives CASSLGTSGSRTDTQYF.

The chain links TRBV11-1 to TRBJ2-7; D is ambiguous. CDR1 and CDR2 from the germline V gene are SGHAT and FQDESV (reference sequence). The CDR3 is 13 residues long. This CDR3 reads CGVGLGYLREQYF. The CDR3 nucleotides are TGTGGCGTCGGCTTAGGATACCTCCGCGAGCAGTACTTC.

Comments on this clonotype: Given the absence of the conserved phenylalanine or tryptophan at the CDR3 end, a read error is likely. Because the CDR3's place on the DNA is in doubt, the DNA is left out and the CDR3 is given as listed by TCRdb. This chain joins TRBV11-2 and TRBJ2-1. Germline lookup yields CDR1 SGHAT and CDR2 FQNNGV. Counting both end residues, the CDR3 totals 14 amino acids. CDR3 sequence reads: CASSSFYGSNERFL.

In this sample, this clonotype is medium-sized. This sequence joins TRBV4-1 and TRBJ2-2, with 8 bases fitting TRBD2. Germline CDR1 MGHRA, CDR2 YSYEKL. The V gene end was trimmed by 1 base and the J gene end by 6 bases; junction bases not matched to a gene: 4. The CDR3 has 15 residues. CDR3 amino acids: CASSQVAGSAGELFF. As DNA, the CDR3 is TGCGCCAGCAGCCAAGTAGCGGGGTCGGCCGGGGAGCTGTTTTTT.

This chain joins TRBV6-5 and TRBJ2-6, with TRBD1 identical over 9 bases. Trimming at V came to 11 bases and at J to 0 bases, leaving 14 bases not matched to a gene. This CDR3 region has 18 residues. The V gene's germline CDR1 is MNHEY and CDR2 SVGAGI. The CDR3 loop is CAGMTYRGHVSGANVLTF. Written as DNA, the CDR3 is TGTGCCGGCATGACATACAGGGGGCACGTCTCTGGGGCCAACGTCCTGACTTTC.

Notes on this clonotype: A junction end diverges from the germline sequence, so it may reflect a read error. This chain joins TRBV11-2 and TRBJ1-2, with D uncertain. The germline gives CDR1 SGHAT, CDR2 FQNNGV. The CDR3 is 13 amino acids. The CDR3 spells CASSPRHGGGCTF. CDR3 in DNA: TGTGCCAGCAGCCCCAGACATGGAGGCGGCTGCACCTTC.

The rearrangement joins TRBV29-1 to TRBJ2-1; possibly TRBD2 for D (6 bases). Germline V gene sequence: CDR1 SQVTM, CDR2 ANQGSEA. The CDR3 sequence is 15 residues long. V lost 6 bases to trimming and J lost 3 bases, with 18 bases between them. CDR3: CSVHSGLRSYNEQFF. The CDR3, as DNA: TGCAGCGTACATTCTGGACTACGCAGCTACAATGAGCAGTTCTTC.

Comments on this clonotype: Likely a read error: the CDR3 ends without its conserved phenylalanine or tryptophan. The chain carries TRBV4-2 and TRBJ2-7; maybe TRBD1 (6 bases). Germline V CDR1 and CDR2: LGHNA, YNFKEQ. The CDR3 runs 15 residues. CDR3 coding DNA: TGTGCTAGCAGCCAAGATATGGGGGCCTGGAGGGAGCAGTACTCC. Amino acids: CASSQDMGAWREQYS.

Turning to this clonotype: A read error may produce the germline difference seen at one junction end. The chain combines TRBV5-6 with TRBJ2-7; D gene unclear. CDR1 and CDR2 from the germline V gene are SGHDT and YYEEEE. The CDR3 sequence is 13 residues long. DNA for the CDR3: TGTTCCAGCAGCTTACGGGCATGGCTATCGCAGTACTTC. The encoded protein is CSSSLRAWLSQYF. Full variable domain (rest looked up from reference TRBV5-6 and TRBJ2-7): DAGVTQSPTHLIKTRGQQVTLRCSPKSGHDTVSWYQQALGQGPQFIFQYYEEEERQRGNFPDRFSGHQFPNYSSELNVNALLLGDSALYLCSSSLRAWLSQYFGPGTRLTVT.